The rows below give T cell receptor beta chains drawn from one sample of a study of cytomegalovirus exposure and HLA in healthy donors. Only in-frame clones appear in the TCRdb table, and some are missing; sequencing was by immunoSEQ multiplex PCR. The top ten hold 2% to 2.5% of the sample, which has approximately 200,000 clones, 70% to 90% seen once. The specimen sequenced was PBMCs. The source of these receptors is a woman between 50 and 59 years old in good health and CMV-seronegative. Both conserved end residues are part of each CDR3. D genes are given only for firm matches. Clone size, where shown, is once, few, many, or a class for clones that have expanded.

15	-	-	TRBJ1-1	TRBV7-5	TGTGTCAGGTACAGGGAAGGAGTTTCTAACACTGAAGCTTTCTTT	CVRYREGVSNTEAFF
12	-	-	TRBJ1-6	TRBV28	TGTGCCAGCAGTTTCTCTGGACTTGCCCTCCACTTT	CASSFSGLALHF
15	TRBD1	-	TRBJ1-2	TRBV7-2	TGTGCCAGCAGCCTCGGGACAGGGCGAAATGATGGCTACACCTTC	CASSLGTGRNDGYTF
17	TRBD2	-	TRBJ2-1	TRBV5-1	TGCGCCAGCAGCTTTAATTCGGCGGGAGGGCAATCGAATGAGCAGTTCTTC	CASSFNSAGGQSNEQFF
13	TRBD2	-	TRBJ2-5	TRBV25-1	TGTGCCAGCAGTGGGACTAGTTCTGAGACCCAGTACTTC	CASSGTSSETQYF
11	-	-	TRBJ2-7	TRBV19	TGTGCCAGTGGAGGTCCCTACGAGCAGTACTTC	CASGGPYEQYF
15	TRBD1	-	TRBJ2-5	TRBV5-1	TGCGCCAGCAGCTTTAGGCGACAGGGCTCGGAGACCCAGTACTTC	CASSFRRQGSETQYF
13	-	-	TRBJ2-2	TRBV6-4	TGTGCCAGCAGTGGGCAGAACACCGGGGAGCTGTTTTTT	CASSGQNTGELFF
15	-	-	TRBJ2-2	TRBV2	TGTGCCAGCAGTGGGGCCAGGGCGAACACCGGGGAGCTGTTTTTT	CASSGARANTGELFF
13	-	-	TRBJ2-5	TRBV5-6	TGTGCCAGCAGCTTACAGGATCAAGAGACCCAGTACTTC	CASSLQDQETQYF
16	-	-	TRBJ1-2	TRBV28	TGTGCCAGCCTAAGGGGGTTCGTGGGAGCTAACTATGGCTACACCTTC	CASLRGFVGANYGYTF
15	TRBD2	-	TRBJ2-3	TRBV7-6	TGTGCCAGCAGCTTTTCCGGGACTATCACAGATACGCAGTATTTT	CASSFSGTITDTQYF
18	TRBD1	-	TRBJ2-1	TRBV12-5	TGTGCTAGTGGTTTGGTACACGGCCGATCGGACAGGGTAAATGAGCAGTTCTTC	CASGLVHGRSDRVNEQFF
15	TRBD1	-	TRBJ1-1	TRBV28	TGTGCCAGCAGTCTAGACCGGGACAGGAGGACTGAAGCTTTCTTT	CASSLDRDRRTEAFF
14	TRBD1	-	TRBJ1-1	TRBV5-8	TGTGCCAGCGGCAAACAGGGGGCTGGAACTGAAGCTTTCTTT	CASGKQGAGTEAFF
14	-	few	TRBJ1-4	TRBV7-9	TGTTCCAGCAGCATGACAGGCGTGGGTGAAAAACTGTTTTTT	CSSSMTGVGEKLFF
13	-	-	TRBJ1-3	TRBV29-1	TGCAGCGCCTGGACAACCTCTGGAAACACCATATATTTT	CSAWTTSGNTIYF
14	TRBD1	-	TRBJ1-1	TRBV6-5	TGTGCCAGCAGTCCGAGGACAGGGAGGACTGAAGCTTTCTTT	CASSPRTGRTEAFF
17	-	-	TRBJ2-7	TRBV7-6	TGTGCCAGCAGCATAGTGAGAGCCGGACTGACTCCTACCGAGCAGTACTTC	CASSIVRAGLTPTEQYF
15	TRBD2	-	TRBJ2-3	TRBV7-9	TGTGCCAGCATACCAGCGGGAGGGGCGACAGATACGCAGTATTTT	CASIPAGGATDTQYF
13	-	-	TRBJ2-3	TRBV7-3	TGTGCCAGCAGCTTAACTCCGTTGGCCAGGCAGTATTTT	CASSLTPLARQYF
16	TRBD2	-	TRBJ2-3	TRBV7-2	TGTGCCAGCAGCAAAGGACTAGCGGGAGGGATGGTTACGCAGTATTTT	CASSKGLAGGMVTQYF